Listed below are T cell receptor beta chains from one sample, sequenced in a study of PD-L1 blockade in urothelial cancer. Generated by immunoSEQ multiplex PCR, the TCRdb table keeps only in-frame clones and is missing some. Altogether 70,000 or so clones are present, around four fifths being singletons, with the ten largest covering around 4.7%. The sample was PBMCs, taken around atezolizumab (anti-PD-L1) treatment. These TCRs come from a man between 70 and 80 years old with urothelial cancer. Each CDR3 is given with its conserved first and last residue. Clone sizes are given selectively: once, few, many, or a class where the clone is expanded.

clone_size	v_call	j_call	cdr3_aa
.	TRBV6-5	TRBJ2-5	CATQPPGGRETQYF
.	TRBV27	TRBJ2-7	CASSRDRISYEQYF
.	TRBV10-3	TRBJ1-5	CAITQPPHRGRRQPQHF
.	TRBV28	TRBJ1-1	CASSLGGTPEAFF
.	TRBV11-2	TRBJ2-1	CASSLASGSSYNEQFF
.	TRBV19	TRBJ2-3	CASSRGVATDTQYF
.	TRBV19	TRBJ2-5	CASSMSGAGVRETQYF
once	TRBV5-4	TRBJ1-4	CASSLPQAEKLFF
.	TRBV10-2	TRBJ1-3	CASLPQGASSGNTIYF
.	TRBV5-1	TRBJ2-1	CASSPMAAGENNEQFF
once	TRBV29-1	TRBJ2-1	CSTGLAGVGNEQFF
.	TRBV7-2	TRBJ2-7	CASSSGQLREQYF
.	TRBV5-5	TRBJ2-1	CASSKQGATEQFF
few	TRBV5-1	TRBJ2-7	CASSSYSAGQGASIRSYEQYF
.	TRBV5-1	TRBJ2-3	CASSLKTGSADTQYF
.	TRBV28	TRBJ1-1	CASSLNPREANLYEAFF
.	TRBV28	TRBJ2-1	CASSPTRTYNEQFF
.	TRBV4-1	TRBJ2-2	CASSQEWPGELFF
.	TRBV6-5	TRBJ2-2	CASSSQGFSGELFF
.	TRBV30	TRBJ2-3	CAWSVRAGGPVDTQYF
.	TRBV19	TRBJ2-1	CASSIGREWYNEQFF
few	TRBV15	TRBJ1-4	CATQTGLNEKLFF